Shown below are 31 T cell receptor beta chains from a single sample sequenced in a study of a mutant IDH1 vaccine in newly diagnosed glioma. Using immunoSEQ multiplex PCR, the repertoire was profiled, and TCRdb retains in-frame clones only, with some absent. The data show approximately 58,000 clones, 80% to 85% seen once. Time point specified: week 47, end of study. All doses held 300 ug of mutant IDH1 20-mer peptide, with topical imiquimod. Their cognate antigens are unknown. Sequenced here: PBMCs, sampled from a glioma patient whose treatment included an IDH1 peptide vaccine. The receptors here all came from a man aged 25 to 40 with glioma.

The chain has TRBV10-3 and TRBJ2-7; weak D call: TRBD2 (7 bases). Germline values: CDR1 ENHRY, CDR2 SYGVKD. This CDR3 contains 14 residues. Trimming cost V 4 bases and J 4 bases, with 14 bases left between them. CDR3 sequence reads: CAISGGGAVYEQYF. The CDR3 coding sequence is TGTGCCATCAGTGGAGGGGGGGCGGTTTACGAGCAGTACTTC.

J is TRBJ2-2 and V is TRBV5-1; D gene uncertain. CDR3 length: 13 amino acids. V dropped 2 bases and J dropped 5 bases, with 7 bases sitting between them. The germline V gene has CDR1 SGHRS and CDR2 YFSETQ. The CDR3 DNA reads TGCGCCAGCAGCTTCTGGGATACCGGGGAGCTGTTTTTT. Its protein product is CASSFWDTGELFF.

J is TRBJ2-2 and V is TRBV6-4; D gene uncertain. CDR3 length: 15 residues. Trimming removed 8 bases from V and 0 bases from J, with 13 bases in between. Germline V lookup: CDR1 MRHNA, CDR2 SNTAGT. CDR3 bases: TGTGCCAGCCGGGCTTCTAGTACGAACACCGGGGAGCTGTTTTTT. Translation: CASRASSTNTGELFF.

The chain employs TRBV4-2 and TRBJ2-7; no firm D call. Germline CDR1 and CDR2: LGHNA and YNFKEQ. This CDR3 is 16 amino acids long. V was shortened by 0 bases and J by 2 bases, with 14 bases between the two germline ends. The CDR3, as DNA: TGTGCCAGCAGCCAAGATGGAGATCCAAGAACCTACGAGCAGTACTTC. It specifies CASSQDGDPRTYEQYF.

This chain connects TRBV19 to TRBJ1-4; D is possibly TRBD1 (5 bases). The germline V gene encodes CDR1 LNHDA and CDR2 SQIVND (reference sequence). Trimming stripped 3 bases from V and 5 bases from J, with 13 bases between. CDR3 length: 15 residues. CDR3 region: CASSINRQGNEKLFF. The CDR3 DNA reads as TGTGCCAGTAGTATTAACCGCCAGGGAAATGAAAAACTGTTTTTT.

The chain combines TRBV7-9 with TRBJ2-7, with a tentative D call TRBD1 (6 bases). This CDR3 has 15 amino acids. Germline CDR1 SEHNR, CDR2 FQNEAQ (reference sequence). V shed 5 bases and J shed 1 base, with 15 bases lying between them. The CDR3 is CASSPQGPRSYEQYF. CDR3 nucleotide sequence: TGTGCCAGCAGCCCCCAGGGGCCCAGGTCCTACGAGCAGTACTTC. Full variable domain (missing parts from reference TRBV7-9 and TRBJ2-7): DTGVSQNPRHKITKRGQNVTFRCDPISEHNRLYWYRQTLGQGPEFLTYFQNEAQLEKSRLLSDRFSAERPKGSFSTLEIQRTEQGDSAMYLCASSPQGPRSYEQYFGPGTRLTVT.

This clone was seen once. The chain uses TRBV6-1 and TRBJ2-1; perhaps TRBD2 as D (7 bases). Trimming removed 9 bases from V and 7 bases from J, with 13 bases in between. The CDR3 length is 12 residues. The germline V gene has CDR1 MNHNS and CDR2 SASEGT. The CDR3 loop reads CASRGGGNEQFF. In DNA, the CDR3 is TGTGCCAGTAGGGGGGGCGGAAATGAGCAGTTCTTC.

The rearrangement uses TRBV19 and TRBJ2-5, with D possibly matching TRBD2 (6 bases). V was cut by 3 bases and J by 4 bases, with 21 bases left in between. Germline V gene data show CDR1 as LNHDA and CDR2 as SQIVND (reference sequence). CDR3 length: 17 amino acids. For the CDR3, the DNA is TGTGCCAGTAGTATCTTCCGGGACTCCCTTAGGGGAGAGACCCAGTACTTC. This sequence encodes CASSIFRDSLRGETQYF.

This clone was counted between two and nine times. The chain couples TRBV9 to TRBJ1-1; TRBD1 agrees at 8 bases. From germline, CDR1 is SGDLS and CDR2 YYNGEE. The CDR3 contains 15 residues. V dropped 4 bases and J dropped 0; count of bases not matched to a gene: 5. CDR3 in amino acids: CASSPRGQVNTEAFF. CDR3 DNA: TGTGCCAGCAGCCCAAGGGGACAGGTGAACACTGAAGCTTTCTTT.

The chain employs TRBV14 and TRBJ1-4; tentative D call: TRBD1 (6 bases). With 5 bases removed from V and 10 bases from J, the gap between germline ends came to 14 bases. Per the germline V gene, CDR1 is SGHDN and CDR2 is FVKESK. This CDR3 comprises 13 residues. CDR3: CASSAGGAGKLFF. In DNA form, the CDR3 reads TGTGCCAGCAGCGCGGGGGGGGCTGGAAAACTGTTTTTT.

This chain links TRBV6-6 with TRBJ2-1; 7 nucleotides match TRBD1. J gave up 13 bases and V 4 bases, and 4 bases lay outside the gene matches. In germline, CDR1 is MNHNY, CDR2 SVGAGI (reference sequence). This CDR3 contains 11 residues. CDR3 sequence (DNA): TGTGCCAGCAGTTCCCGGGACAGCCAGTTCTTC. It is translated as CASSSRDSQFF.

The chain joins TRBV5-1 to TRBJ2-1; a possible D gene is TRBD1 (7 bases). V lost 2 bases, J lost 15 bases, and 27 bases lay in between. This CDR3 is 16 amino acids long. Germline V gene sequence: CDR1 SGHRS, CDR2 YFSETQ. The CDR3 sequence: CASSFPGTEVTRTLFF. The DNA of the CDR3 is TGCGCCAGCAGCTTCCCCGGGACAGAAGTGACTAGAACGCTGTTCTTC.

The chain carries TRBV20-1 and TRBJ1-2, with no clear D. Germline V gene data show CDR1 as DFQATT and CDR2 as SNEGSKA (reference sequence). The CDR3 totals 11 residues. Deletions cut 4 bases from V and 4 bases from J, with 7 bases between. The CDR3 nucleotides read TGCAGTGCTAAGGACTTCTATGGCTACACCTTC. It translates to CSAKDFYGYTF.

The chain joins TRBV7-8 to TRBJ2-7; 12 bases match TRBD2. V lost 5 bases to trimming and J lost 0 bases; unmatched junction nucleotides: 5. The CDR3 contains 16 residues. Germline values: CDR1 SGHVS, CDR2 FQNEAQ. CDR3 bases: TGTGCCAGCAGCCCACGGACTAGCGGGACCTCCTACGAGCAGTACTTC. This encodes CASSPRTSGTSYEQYF.

The count of this clone is one. The chain joins TRBV15 to TRBJ2-7, with D possibly being TRBD1 (5 bases). This CDR3 has 14 residues. Germline V lookup: CDR1 LNHNV, CDR2 YYDKDF (reference sequence). V lost 0 bases, J lost 5 bases, and 11 bases lay in between. The CDR3 region has the DNA TGTGCCACCAGCAGAGAGCGACAGATTGACGAGCAGTACTTC. Its translation is CATSRERQIDEQYF.

The chain couples TRBV7-2 to TRBJ1-6; D not certain. The CDR3 covers 17 residues. V lost 0 bases to trimming and J lost 6 bases, with 15 bases between them. Germline V gene sequence: CDR1 SGHTA, CDR2 FQGNSA. The CDR3 is CASSLAGGFVFNSPLHF. In nucleotides, the CDR3 is TGTGCCAGCAGCTTAGCGGGAGGGTTTGTCTTTAATTCACCCCTCCACTTT.

The CDR3 region is CASSLSGNEQFF. The CDR3 nucleotides read TGTGCCAGCAGCTTATCCGGGAATGAGCAGTTCTTC. The V call is TRBV5-6, the J call TRBJ2-1; no definite D call. This CDR3 comprises 12 residues. V was trimmed by 2 bases and J by 7 bases, leaving 7 bases between them. Germline-derived CDR1 and CDR2 are SGHDT and YYEEEE.

The chain combines TRBV13 with TRBJ2-7; no clear D gene. The CDR3 length is 14 residues. Germline V CDR1 and CDR2: PRHDT, FYEKMQ (reference sequence). The ends were cut back, 0 bases at V and 3 bases at J, with 9 bases in the middle. The CDR3 region is CASSLGVSRYEQYF. For the CDR3, the DNA is TGTGCCAGCAGCTTAGGAGTCAGCCGCTACGAGCAGTACTTC.

The rearrangement joins TRBV6-1 to TRBJ1-1, with D maybe TRBD1 (5 bases). The CDR3 covers 14 residues. V was cut by 6 bases and J by 4 bases, with 15 bases left in between. Germline CDR1 MNHNS, CDR2 SASEGT. The CDR3 loop reads CASRPLGAGTEAFF. In DNA form, the CDR3 reads TGTGCCAGCAGGCCCCTAGGGGCGGGCACTGAAGCTTTCTTT.

This sequence joins TRBV6-5 and TRBJ1-2; TRBD1 is a possible D gene (5 bases). V lost 6 bases to trimming and J lost 1 base, with 12 bases between them. Per germline, CDR1 MNHEY and CDR2 SVGAGI. The length of the CDR3 is 14 residues. DNA for the CDR3: TGTGCCAGCAGACCGGGACTGATTAACTATGGCTACACCTTC. Translation gives CASRPGLINYGYTF.

The chain has TRBV7-2 and TRBJ2-1, with D hard to call. Trimming removed 1 base at V and 5 bases at J, with 15 bases between. The germline gives CDR1 SGHTA, CDR2 FQGNSA. This CDR3 is built from 16 residues. The CDR3 region is CASSLGGNRINNEQFF. CDR3 bases: TGTGCCAGCAGCTTAGGGGGAAACCGTATCAACAATGAGCAGTTCTTC.

This clone was seen just once. The genes are TRBV19 and TRBJ2-1; 8 nucleotides line up with TRBD2. V gave up 3 bases and J gave up 2 bases; unmatched junction bases: 3. The CDR3 loop spans 15 amino acids. Per the germline V gene, CDR1 is LNHDA and CDR2 is SQIVND (reference sequence). The CDR3 nucleotides read TGTGCCAGTAGTATCACTAGCGGAACCTACAATGAGCAGTTCTTC. Residues: CASSITSGTYNEQFF.

This clone was seen a handful of times. The chain uses TRBV5-6 and TRBJ1-1; no reliable D call. The CDR3 has 13 residues. With 1 base removed from V and 3 bases from J, the gap between germline ends came to 7 bases. Germline V gives CDR1 SGHDT, CDR2 YYEEEE. CDR3 loop: CASSLSSYTEAFF. The CDR3, as DNA: TGTGCCAGCAGCTTGTCATCTTACACTGAAGCTTTCTTT.

The J gene is TRBJ1-2, the V gene TRBV10-2; D not resolved. The CDR3 covers 16 residues. Per germline, CDR1 WSHSY and CDR2 SAAADI. Trimming left V 3 bases short and J 6 bases short, with 20 bases between. The CDR3 DNA is TGCGCCAGCAGTGAATTATGGGCCGTTCGGGTCCATGGCTACACCTTC. As protein: CASSELWAVRVHGYTF.

The V and J genes are TRBV5-8 and TRBJ2-7, with a tentative D call TRBD2 (6 bases). CDR1 and CDR2 (germline): SGHTS, YDEGEE. With 2 bases removed from V and 6 bases from J, the gap between germline ends came to 12 bases. The CDR3 is 13 amino acids. CDR3 DNA sequence: TGTGCCAGCAGCTTACGGGACTCACTCGAGCAGTACTTC. This codes for CASSLRDSLEQYF.

The chain carries TRBV19 and TRBJ1-5; 8 bases map to TRBD1. The CDR3 sequence is 15 residues long. The germline V gene encodes CDR1 LNHDA and CDR2 SQIVND (reference sequence). V lost 7 bases to trimming and J lost 1 base; unmatched junction nucleotides: 6. CDR3 residues: CASTLYRGSNQPQHF. CDR3 sequence (DNA): TGTGCCAGTACCCTTTACAGGGGGAGCAATCAGCCCCAGCATTTT.

V gene TRBV19 combines with J gene TRBJ2-5; 8 bases line up with TRBD2. Germline CDR1 and CDR2: LNHDA and SQIVND (reference sequence). This CDR3 spans 14 amino acids. The J segment lost 5 bases and the V segment lost 7 bases, leaving 9 bases of the junction unmatched. CDR3 amino acids: CASTRGGTTETQYF. The CDR3 nucleotides are TGTGCCAGTACCCGCGGGGGGACGACTGAGACCCAGTACTTC.

The chain employs TRBV7-9 and TRBJ2-1, with TRBD2 matching over 15 bases. J gave up 2 bases and V 5 bases, and 7 bases lay outside the gene matches. The CDR3 length is 18 residues. Germline V gene lookup returns CDR1 SEHNR and CDR2 FQNEAQ (reference sequence). The DNA for the CDR3 is TGTGCCAGCAGCCCGGGACTAGCGGGGGGAATGACCTACAATGAGCAGTTCTTC. The encoded protein is CASSPGLAGGMTYNEQFF.

V and J are TRBV2 and TRBJ2-3; D is undetermined. Germline-derived CDR1 and CDR2 are SNHLY and FYNNEI. The CDR3 length is 12 residues. The V end lost 7 bases, the J end lost 5 bases, and 10 bases lay between the germline ends. CDR3 DNA: TGTGCCAGCATTTTTATAGGAGATACGCAGTATTTT. It specifies CASIFIGDTQYF.

The V gene is TRBV7-8, the J gene TRBJ2-3; TRBD1 matches at 11 bases. The ends lost 5 bases at V and 5 bases at J; junction bases unmatched: 6. CDR3 size: 15 residues. Looked up from germline, CDR1 is SGHVS and CDR2 is FQNEAQ. The CDR3 here is CASSRTGGAGDTQYF. DNA of the CDR3: TGTGCCAGCAGCCGGACAGGGGGCGCGGGAGATACGCAGTATTTT.

The CDR3: CATSRDPGGNTIYF. The DNA for the CDR3 is TGTGCCACCAGCAGAGATCCGGGGGGAAACACCATATATTTT. V gene TRBV15 combines with J gene TRBJ1-3; D ambiguous. This CDR3 is 14 amino acids long. Germline V gene lookup returns CDR1 LNHNV and CDR2 YYDKDF (reference sequence). The V end was cut by 0 bases, the J end by 4 bases, with 7 bases between.